Reported below is one TCR beta chain. The target of this receptor is not known. Base-call qualities are not available, and no considerably larger clone is one nucleotide away. Another Seattle source contributed samples from volunteer blood donors who had recovered from COVID-19. Collaborating institutions collected whole blood in K2EDTA tubes following their own protocols. For TCRbeta analysis, collaborators shipped samples as frozen whole blood, isolated PBMCs, or DNA extracted from either of those sample types. This record comes from a study of blood T cell repertoires in COVID-19 (TCRdb year 2020). Regarding the research as a whole: Samples covering the acute and convalescent phases of COVID-19 were provided by collaborators in the United States, Italy and Spain. The sample metadata nearly always contained a de-identified subject ID, COVID-19 status, age in years and sex. The prospective study material was composed of cDNA or gDNA derived from T cells, B-cell-depleted T cells, or PBMCs. Subjects who had been exposed to COVID-19, were actively infected with it, or had recovered from it provided the deeply sampled blood TCRbeta repertoires that made up the dataset. The samples were drawn from two sources: the first 160 participants of the ongoing ImmuneRACE study, and approximately 1,300 subjects contributed by 6 global collaborators. The repertoires were released in a freely available public database intended as a resource for research on the immune response to SARS-CoV-2. Where available, HLA class I and class II types were taken from metadata supplied by the sample provider and were not determined by assay-based typing. Here is what the overall study found, with its caveats: Clinical and demographic metadata were provided uncurated, with the amount varying by source and participant.

TCRbeta CDR3 regions were amplified from genomic DNA using the immunoSEQ Assay, a bias-controlled multiplex PCR. From the authors' description of their analysis: The number of nucleated cells in each sample was estimated by amplification of reference gene primers within the assay. To quantify the absolute abundance of each unique TCRbeta CDR3 rearrangement, sequence reads were collapsed and filtered. For each sample, productive Simpson clonality was calculated by taking the square root of Simpson's diversity index across productive rearrangements. TCRdb carries this immuneACCESS record with in-frame sequences only. Its versions omit some clonotypes, under half of them owing to an unresolved V gene in the studies checked, with the rest unexplained. Clonal size and the V and J genes are those of that table, whereas D and trimming came from the DNA. The sample contains around 300,000 clones, around 87% of them found a single time. The leading ten clones occupy less than 2.5% of the sample.

Deletion took 7 bases off V and 2 bases off J, with a span of 11 bases between the germline ends. CDR1 and CDR2 were assigned from the germline V gene as MDHEN and SYDVKM. The CDR3 contains 13 residues, cysteine and phenylalanine counted. The only DNA kept is the CDR3, 39 bases in frame from the first base. Sequencing used peripheral blood. The sequence is built from TRBV28 and TRBJ1-2; a confident D gene designation cannot be given. The sequence was collected from a woman aged 30 to 39 who had recovered from COVID-19. The CDR3 region has the sequence CASTSYPNYGYTF. In nucleotides, the sequence is TGTGCCAGCACCAGTTACCCCAACTATGGCTACACCTTC.